This T cell receptor (beta chain) was retrieved from a study of T cells in Graves' hyperthyroidism and ophthalmopathy. The J segment lost 7 bases and the V segment lost 5 bases, leaving 8 bases of the junction unmatched. The germline gives CDR1 GTSNPN, CDR2 SVGIG (reference sequence). CDR3 length: 12 amino acids. RNA transcripts yielded amplified TCR beta CDR3 regions. When the TCR CDR3 underwent first-round RT-PCR, the HTBI primer set was used. One entry per CDR3 protein, called by TCRdb with MiXCR from the multiplex PCR reads. Here the sample spans 700,000 to 950,000 distinct CDR3 sequences, roughly a third being singletons.

Specimen: blood. This chain uses TRBV30 with TRBJ2-7; 7 nucleotides agree with TRBD1. The sequence came from a middle-aged woman with Graves' hyperthyroidism. In nucleotides, the CDR3 is TGTGCCTGGGGGAGACAGGGTCTTGAGCAGTACTTC. The encoded protein is CAWGRQGLEQYF.